This T cell receptor (beta chain) was captured by sequencing in a study of T cell responses to AZD1222 COVID-19 vaccine. Study-level results: Receipt of two AZD1222 doses was followed by a rise in Spike-specific TCR breadth and depth. Targets within unmutated variant regions were reportedly found for nearly half of spike-specific TCRs.

Some clones are missing from TCRdb's copy, which holds only in-frame ones; the method was immunoSEQ multiplex PCR. The table records about 150,000 clones, roughly nine tenths of them present only once. As concerns this clone: What it binds is unknown.

This CDR3 contains 11 residues. V was pared by 3 bases and J by 4 bases, with 3 bases between. Germline V lookup: CDR1 SQVTM, CDR2 ANQGSEA. The material sequenced was peripheral blood, taken on day 0 of MenACWY control vaccination. This chain links TRBV29-1 with TRBJ1-4; D ambiguous. This TCR was sampled from an adult in good health. The CDR3 here is CSVERNEKLFF. The CDR3 DNA is TGCAGCGTTGAGCGTAATGAAAAACTGTTTTTT. Variable domain in full (rest from reference TRBV29-1 and TRBJ1-4): SAVISQKPSRDICQRGTSLTIQCQVDSQVTMMFWYRQQPGQSLTLIATANQGSEATYESGFVIDKFPISRPNLTFSTLTVSNMSPEDSSIYLCSVERNEKLFFGSGTQLSVL.